Shown below are 22 T cell receptor beta chains from a single sample sequenced in a study of CD8+CD57+ T cells in acquired aplastic anemia. The template for TCR beta VDJ and CDR3 sequence profiling was genomic DNA. TCRdb re-called the reads through MiXCR, storing one row per CDR3 protein. The data show 400,000 to 450,000 distinct CDR3 sequences, 65% to 80% seen once. The source material was sorted CD4+, CD8+, or CD8+CD57+ T cells (not recorded which) from PBMCs. These receptors were obtained from a human donor in good health, serving as a control.

The chain's CDR3 is CATSWDRGNTQYF. The CDR3 DNA follows: TGTGCCACCAGCTGGGACAGGGGAAATACGCAGTATTTT. The genes are TRBV15 and TRBJ2-7; TRBD1 matches 10 bases. Matching the DNA end better, TRBJ2-3 makes the J call doubtful. Germline assignment: CDR1 LNHNV and CDR2 YYDKDF (reference sequence). The CDR3 is 13 amino acids.

In the case of this clonotype: At one boundary the junction diverges from the germline segment, which might be a read error. The chain employs TRBV7-2 and TRBJ1-5; D ambiguous. CDR1 and CDR2 (germline): SGHTA, FQGNSA. The CDR3 is 14 residues long. CDR3 nucleotides: TGTGCCAGCAGCGAGCAAGGGTACAATGAGCAGTTCTTCTTT. This gives the protein CASSEQGYNEQFFF. Combining the CDR3 with reference TRBV7-2 and TRBJ1-5 gives the whole variable domain GAGVSQSPSNKVTEKGKDVELRCDPISGHTALYWYRQSLGQGLEFLIYFQGNSAPDKSGLPSDRFSAERTGGSVSTLTIQRTQQEDSAVYLCASSEQGYNEQFFFGDGTRLSIL.

J is TRBJ1-1 and V is TRBV20-1; D is undetermined. The germline V gene encodes CDR1 DFQATT and CDR2 SNEGSKA (reference sequence). The CDR3 is made up of 14 amino acids. V was pared by 5 bases and J by 5 bases, with 18 bases between. CDR3 bases: TGCAGTGCTTGGCAGACGAACACTGAAACTGAAGCTTTCTTT. It translates to CSAWQTNTETEAFF.

This sequence joins TRBV29-1 and TRBJ1-1; 11 bases are a match to TRBD1. The germline CDR1 and CDR2 sequences are SQVTM and ANQGSEA. With 5 bases clipped from V and 4 bases from J, the junction kept 3 bases outside the gene matches. The CDR3 is made up of 13 amino acids. This CDR3 is CSVPGTGGTEAFF. CDR3 nucleotide sequence: TGCAGCGTTCCCGGGACAGGGGGCACTGAAGCTTTCTTT.

Here the CDR3 DNA reads TGTGCCAGCAGTAGGGGCAGGACCTACGAGCAGTACTTC. It encodes CASSRGRTYEQYF. V and J are TRBV6-5 and TRBJ2-7, with a weak D call TRBD1 (5 bases). CDR3 size: 13 residues. Trimming took 5 bases from V and 2 from J, leaving 10 bases between them. Germline V lookup: CDR1 MNHEY, CDR2 SVGAGI.

The count of this clonotype is one. The chain has TRBV9 and TRBJ2-7, with 9 bases aligning to TRBD1. The CDR3 spans 14 residues. Germline V CDR1 and CDR2: SGDLS, YYNGEE. V dropped 4 bases and J dropped 3; count of bases not matched to a gene: 5. The CDR3 is CASSTQTGGYEQYF. The CDR3 DNA reads as TGTGCCAGCAGCACCCAGACAGGGGGCTACGAGCAGTACTTC.

The chain employs TRBV11-1 and TRBJ1-2; TRBD1 is a possible D gene (6 bases). Trimming cost V 2 bases and J 6 bases, with 19 bases left between them. The CDR3 length is 16 residues. The V gene's germline CDR1 is SGHAT and CDR2 FQDESV (reference sequence). The CDR3 loop is CASSLREQGLGHGYTF. The CDR3 nucleotides read TGTGCCAGCAGCTTACGAGAACAGGGTTTGGGGCATGGCTACACCTTC.

This chain joins TRBV6-1 and TRBJ1-1; D is unresolved. CDR1 and CDR2 (germline): MNHNS, SASEGT. This CDR3 region has 16 residues. The V and J ends lost 5 bases and 1 base respectively, with 17 bases between them. The CDR3 region has the DNA TGTGCCAGCAGTCTGTTTGCGCGGAGTTCGAACACTGAAGCTTTCTTT. Encoded protein: CASSLFARSSNTEAFF.

This clonotype was picked up one time. The V gene is TRBV15, the J gene TRBJ1-4, with 7 bases aligning to TRBD1. V dropped 4 bases and J dropped 4; count of bases not matched to a gene: 6. The CDR3 runs to 15 residues. Germline V gene data show CDR1 as LNHNV and CDR2 as YYDKDF (reference sequence). The DNA for the CDR3 is TGTGCCACCAGCACCTGGACAGGAGGTAATGAAAAACTGTTTTTT. Its protein is CATSTWTGGNEKLFF.

This chain connects TRBV20-1 to TRBJ2-5, with D possibly matching TRBD2 (5 bases). The DNA end favors TRBJ2-7, so the J call may be wrong. CDR3 size: 13 residues. Germline-derived CDR1 and CDR2 are DFQATT and SNEGSKA (reference sequence). In DNA form, the CDR3 reads TGCAGTGCTAGGGTCTCTAGCACGTCCGAGCAGTACTTC. Protein sequence: CSARVSSTSEQYF.

The chain recombines TRBV7-9 with TRBJ1-2, with no clear D. The CDR3 runs 13 residues. Trimming took off 3 bases at V and 3 bases at J, with 8 bases between the two ends. Germline values: CDR1 SEHNR, CDR2 FQNEAQ (reference sequence). This CDR3 reads CASSFARYYGYTF. The CDR3, as DNA: TGTGCCAGCAGCTTCGCCAGATACTATGGCTACACCTTC.

This clonotype was seen many times. The genes are TRBV11-2 and TRBJ1-2; a possible D gene is TRBD1 (5 bases). Germline V gene sequence: CDR1 SGHAT, CDR2 FQNNGV. The CDR3 totals 15 residues. V lost 0 bases, J lost 0 bases, and 8 bases lay in between. CDR3 loop: CASSLDRASNYGYTF. DNA of the CDR3: TGTGCCAGCAGCTTAGACAGGGCCTCTAACTATGGCTACACCTTC.

Comment on this clonotype: A clone one base away is much larger, so this may be a read error. The V and J genes are TRBV5-4 and TRBJ1-2; unclear D gene. Germline loops: CDR1 SGHNT, CDR2 YYREEE (reference sequence). Deletions cut 1 base from V and 8 bases from J, with 12 bases between. CDR3 length equals 13 residues. The CDR3 DNA reads as TGTGCCAGCAGCTTGACTGCGCTGGGAGGCTACACCTTC. This translates into CASSLTALGGYTF.

The chain is built from TRBV7-3 and TRBJ1-1; D is possibly TRBD1 (5 bases). Per germline, CDR1 SGHTA and CDR2 FQGTGA. Trimming pared 2 bases from V and 1 base from J, leaving 11 bases between. CDR3 length: 15 amino acids. The CDR3 DNA reads TGTGCCAGCAGCTTAGGTGGGGGATGGAACACTGAAGCTTTCTTT. Amino acids: CASSLGGGWNTEAFF.

This clonotype was detected only once. For the CDR3, the DNA is TGTGCCAGCAGTGAAGAGGCGGACGCCGAGCAGTACGTC. Translating it yields CASSEEADAEQYV. The rearrangement links TRBV2 to TRBJ2-7, with D hard to call. Between the trimmed V and J ends, which lost 1 base and 6 bases, there was a span of 10 bases. The CDR3 covers 13 residues. CDR1 is SNHLY and CDR2 is FYNNEI in the germline V gene.

At least ten counts were recorded for this clonotype. The chain's CDR3 is CASSQNRVESHGYGYTF. The CDR3 DNA reads as TGTGCCAGCAGCCAGAATCGGGTTGAGTCCCACGGCTATGGCTACACCTTC. V and J are TRBV12-3 or TRBV12-4 and TRBJ1-2; unclear D gene. The ends were cut back, 6 bases at V and 4 bases at J, with 24 bases in the middle. This CDR3 is 17 amino acids long.

This chain connects TRBV9 to TRBJ1-2, with D maybe TRBD1 (6 bases). Germline CDR1 and CDR2: SGDLS and YYNGEE. The CDR3 consists of 15 residues. Trimming pared 0 bases from V and 4 bases from J, leaving 13 bases between. CDR3 amino acids: CASSVVRGGGYGYTF. The CDR3 nucleotides read TGTGCCAGCAGCGTAGTGAGGGGGGGCGGCTATGGCTACACCTTC.

V and J are TRBV30 and TRBJ2-3, with 14 bases that match TRBD2. The CDR3 extends over 16 amino acids. Germline-derived CDR1 and CDR2 are GTSNPN and SVGIG (reference sequence). J was trimmed by 4 bases and V by 1 base; bases with no gene match: 4. CDR3 protein: CAWSAGLAGGPDTQYF. As DNA, the CDR3 is TGTGCCTGGAGTGCCGGACTAGCGGGGGGACCAGATACGCAGTATTTT. Combining the CDR3 with reference TRBV30 and TRBJ2-3 gives the whole variable domain SQTIHQWPATLVQPVGSPLSLECTVEGTSNPNLYWYRQAAGRGLQLLFYSVGIGQISSEVPQNLSASRPQDRQFILSSKKLLLSDSGFYLCAWSAGLAGGPDTQYFGPGTRLTVL.

This clonotype was seen only once. The CDR3 reads CASSLVHAEGSQYF. For the CDR3, the DNA is TGTGCCAGCAGCTTAGTACACGCCGAGGGGTCGCAGTATTTT. The V and J genes are TRBV7-2 and TRBJ2-3; possibly TRBD1 or TRBD2 for D (5 bases each). CDR1 is SGHTA, CDR2 FQGNSA, per germline. Trimming left V 1 base short and J 10 bases short, with 15 bases between. CDR3 length: 14 amino acids.

The chain uses TRBV25-1 and TRBJ2-3; 8 nucleotides agree with TRBD2. The ends lost 6 bases at V and 3 bases at J; junction bases unmatched: 11. This CDR3 region has 16 residues. The germline CDR1 and CDR2 sequences are MGHDK and SYGVNS. For the CDR3, the DNA is TGTGCCAGCAGCTTATTAGCAGCGGGGGATACAGATACGCAGTATTTT. Its translation: CASSLLAAGDTDTQYF.

Worth noting for this clonotype: The junction does not match germline at one end; this may be a read error. V and J are TRBV7-9 and TRBJ1-1; D call uncertain. Germline CDR1 reads SEHNR; CDR2 reads FQNEAQ (reference sequence). This CDR3 region has 13 residues. The CDR3 spells CASKMEVNTKAFF. The DNA for the CDR3 is TGTGCCAGCAAGATGGAAGTCAACACTAAAGCTTTCTTT.

This clonotype occurred many times. A much larger clone lies a single base off, so this may be a read error. The rearrangement uses TRBV10-3 and TRBJ2-3, with 7 bases matching TRBD1. The CDR3 has 15 residues. CDR1 and CDR2 (germline): ENHRY, SYGVKD. J gave up 5 bases and V 7 bases, and 12 bases lay outside the gene matches. CDR3 DNA: TGTGCCATCACTTCCCCGGGACAGAGTAGAGATACGCAGTATTTT. Its protein is CAITSPGQSRDTQYF.